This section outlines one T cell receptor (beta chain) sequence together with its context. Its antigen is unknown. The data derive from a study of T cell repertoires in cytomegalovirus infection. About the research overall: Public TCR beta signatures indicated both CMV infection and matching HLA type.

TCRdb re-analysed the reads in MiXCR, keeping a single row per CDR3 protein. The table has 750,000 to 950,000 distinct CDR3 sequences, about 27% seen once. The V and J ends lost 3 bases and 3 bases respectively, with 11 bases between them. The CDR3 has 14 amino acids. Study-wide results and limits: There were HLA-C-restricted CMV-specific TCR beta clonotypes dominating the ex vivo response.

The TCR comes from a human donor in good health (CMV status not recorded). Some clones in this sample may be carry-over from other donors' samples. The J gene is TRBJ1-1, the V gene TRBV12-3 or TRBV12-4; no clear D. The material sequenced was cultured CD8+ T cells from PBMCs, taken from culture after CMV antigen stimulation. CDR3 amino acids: CASSFGGGYTEAFF. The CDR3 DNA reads TGTGCCAGCAGTTTTGGAGGAGGGTACACTGAAGCTTTCTTT.